This T cell receptor (beta chain) originates from a study of follicular helper T cells after annual influenza vaccination. V was pared by 8 bases and J by 5 bases, with 9 bases between. The CDR3 extends over 11 amino acids. TCRdb's copy holds only in-frame clones and misses some; the assay was immunoSEQ multiplex PCR. The table records more than 10,000 clones, about 80% of them present only once. As for time point: 2015-2016 season, pre-vaccination. Sequences were derived from CXCR5+ CD38- circulating T follicular helper cells from blood, sampled on the day of influenza vaccination. Indicated subset: circulating Tfh, non-naive CD4+CXCR5+PD-1+ (ICOS+CD38+ or ICOS-CD38-). The receptor was isolated from an adult who received the influenza vaccine. The genes are TRBV23-1 and TRBJ1-2; D not resolved. TRBV23-1 carries the ORF label, with uncertain function. CDR3: CASPRKYGYTF. The CDR3, as DNA: TGCGCCAGCCCCCGTAAGTATGGCTACACCTTC.